These 5 T cell receptor beta chains share one sample of origin, sequenced in a study of blood T cell repertoires in COVID-19. Clones were sequenced by immunoSEQ multiplex PCR, and TCRdb holds only the in-frame ones, with some missing. This table has about 420,000 clones, approximately 90% appearing once. Sequenced: peripheral blood. These receptors all stem from a man aged 18-30 years with COVID-19, enrolled during active disease.

CDR3 residues: CASRPTGRSNEKLFF. In nucleotides, the CDR3 is TGTGCCAGCAGACCAACAGGGCGTTCTAATGAAAAACTGTTTTTT. The V gene is TRBV28, the J gene TRBJ1-4; the D gene is possibly TRBD1 (6 bases). V shed 6 bases and J shed 3 bases, with 14 bases lying between them. The CDR3 contains 15 residues. Germline V gene data show CDR1 as MDHEN and CDR2 as SYDVKM.

The chain joins TRBV6-6 to TRBJ2-2; D gene uncertain. Germline values: CDR1 MNHNY, CDR2 SVGAGI (reference sequence). The CDR3 consists of 13 residues. V dropped 2 bases and J dropped 6 bases, with 7 bases sitting between them. CDR3 region: CASSYLSPGELFF. In DNA form, the CDR3 reads TGTGCCAGCAGTTACCTGTCCCCCGGGGAGCTGTTTTTT.

The genes are TRBV15 and TRBJ1-2, with TRBD1 matching 8 bases. The length of the CDR3 is 13 residues. V shed 5 bases, J shed 1 base, and the junction held 0 bases outside the gene matches. Germline V gene data show CDR1 as LNHNV and CDR2 as YYDKDF (reference sequence). CDR3 nucleotide sequence: TGTGCCACCAGCGGACAGGGTAACTATGGCTACACCTTC. It yields the protein CATSGQGNYGYTF.

This chain uses TRBV25-1 with TRBJ2-7, with 9 nucleotides matching TRBD1. V trimming: 8 bases; J trimming: 9 bases; junction bases outside the gene matches: 26. From germline, CDR1 is MGHDK and CDR2 SYGVNS. CDR3 length: 18 residues. The chain's CDR3 is CASESSRHRGQVRFGQYF. The CDR3 DNA sequence: TGTGCCAGCGAAAGCTCCCGACACAGGGGGCAGGTAAGGTTCGGGCAGTACTTC.

This clone has a handful of counts. V and J are TRBV5-1 and TRBJ2-5, with D possibly TRBD1 on 6 matching bases. Germline V gene data show CDR1 as SGHRS and CDR2 as YFSETQ. The germline V and J ends were trimmed by 4 bases and 2 bases, with 12 bases remaining between them. This CDR3 contains 14 residues. CDR3 sequence (DNA): TGCGCCAGCAGCCGGGACAATCCTCAAGAGACCCAGTACTTC. Protein product: CASSRDNPQETQYF.